The clone carrying this TCR beta chain was seen only once. Its antigen is currently unknown. The data are from a study of cytomegalovirus exposure and HLA in healthy donors. Study-wide results and limits: Cytomegalovirus-associated status was assigned to about 160 TCR beta chains. Usually a TCR sequence was rare, but some public TCRs were found in many donors.

This table comes from immunoSEQ multiplex PCR, and its TCRdb copy is limited to in-frame clones, with some not included. This sample has roughly 260,000 clones, with around 87% found just once. CDR3 size: 13 residues. Germline values: CDR1 SGHTA, CDR2 FQGNSA. V lost 2 bases and J lost 9; bases outside the gene matches: 3. Specimen: PBMCs. The chain has TRBV7-2 and TRBJ2-1; 8 nucleotides agree with TRBD2. This TCR was sampled from a man between 18 and 35 years old in good health and CMV-seronegative. CDR3 sequence reads: CASSLKRESEQFF. CDR3 nucleotides: TGTGCCAGCAGCTTAAAGCGGGAGAGTGAGCAGTTCTTC.